The clone carrying this T cell receptor beta chain was seen repeatedly, ten times or more. Its target is not known. These data are taken from a study of T cells in Graves' hyperthyroidism and ophthalmopathy. TCR beta CDR3 regions were amplified from RNA transcripts. The study used the HTBI primer set for a first-round RT-PCR of the TCR CDR3. One entry per CDR3 protein, called by TCRdb with MiXCR from the multiplex PCR reads. The sample consists of 460,000 or so distinct CDR3 sequences, approximately 15% of them appearing once. PBMCs were derived from more than 8 ml fresh peripheral blood. General observations from the study: The model foresaw ophthalmopathy a median around seven months prior to onset. Blood samples included most of the expanded thyroid clonotypes exceeding 0.001.

Germline-derived CDR1 and CDR2 are MGHDK and SYGVNS. Trimming shortened V by 6 bases and J by 3 bases, and 14 bases separated the two germline ends. The CDR3 totals 14 residues. The receptor was isolated from a woman between 18 and 29 years old with Graves' hyperthyroidism. The sample was blood. This chain connects TRBV25-1 to TRBJ2-5; TRBD1 or TRBD2 may be the D gene (6 bases each). CDR3: CASRPSGAKETQYF. For the CDR3, the DNA is TGTGCCAGCAGGCCCTCGGGGGCCAAAGAGACCCAGTACTTC.